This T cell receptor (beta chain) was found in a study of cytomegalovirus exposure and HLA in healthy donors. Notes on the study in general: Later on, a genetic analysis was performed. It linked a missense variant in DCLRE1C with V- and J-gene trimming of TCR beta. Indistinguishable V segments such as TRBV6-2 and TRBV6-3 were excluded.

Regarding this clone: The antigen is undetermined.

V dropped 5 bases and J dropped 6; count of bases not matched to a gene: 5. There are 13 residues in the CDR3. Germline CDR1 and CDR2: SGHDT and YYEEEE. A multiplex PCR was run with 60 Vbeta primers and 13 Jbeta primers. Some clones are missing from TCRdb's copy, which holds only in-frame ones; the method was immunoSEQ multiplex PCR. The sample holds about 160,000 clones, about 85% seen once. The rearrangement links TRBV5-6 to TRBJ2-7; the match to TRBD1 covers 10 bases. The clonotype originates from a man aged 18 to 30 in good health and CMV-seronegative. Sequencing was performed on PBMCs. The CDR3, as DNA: TGTGCCAGCAGTTCCGGGACAGGGGCCGAGCAGTACTTC. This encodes CASSSGTGAEQYF.